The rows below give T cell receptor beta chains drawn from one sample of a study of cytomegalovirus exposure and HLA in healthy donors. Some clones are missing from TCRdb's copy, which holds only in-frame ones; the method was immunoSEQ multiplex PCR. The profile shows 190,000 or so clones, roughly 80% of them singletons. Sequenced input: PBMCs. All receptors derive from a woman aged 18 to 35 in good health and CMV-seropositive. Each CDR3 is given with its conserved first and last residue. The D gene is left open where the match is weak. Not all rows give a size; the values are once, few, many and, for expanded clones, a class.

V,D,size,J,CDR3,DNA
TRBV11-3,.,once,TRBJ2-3,CASSLQGSSTDTQYF,TGTGCCAGCAGCTTACAGGGGAGTAGCACAGATACGCAGTATTTT
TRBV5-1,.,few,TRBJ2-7,CASSSQSYEQYF,TGCGCCAGCAGCTCCCAGTCCTACGAGCAGTACTTC
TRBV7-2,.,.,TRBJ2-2,CASSHGNRAGELFF,TGTGCCAGCAGCCACGGTAACAGGGCCGGGGAGCTGTTTTTT
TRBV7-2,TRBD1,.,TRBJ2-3,CASRQQGADTQYF,TGTGCCAGCAGGCAGCAGGGGGCAGATACGCAGTATTTT
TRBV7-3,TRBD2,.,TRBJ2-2,CASSSPSGGGNTGELFF,TGTGCCAGCAGCTCGCCCTCGGGCGGGGGGAACACCGGGGAGCTGTTTTTT
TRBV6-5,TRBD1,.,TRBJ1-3,CASSSGGQSSGNTIYF,TGTGCCAGCAGTTCAGGGGGCCAGAGCTCTGGAAACACCATATATTTT
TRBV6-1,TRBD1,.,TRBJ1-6,CASSEAGRTGRYSPLHF,TGTGCCAGCAGTGAAGCCGGCAGGACAGGTCGGTATTCACCCCTCCACTTT
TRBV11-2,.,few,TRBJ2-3,CASSSGVLSSTDTQYF,TGTGCCAGCAGCTCCGGGGTTCTTTCGAGCACAGATACGCAGTATTTT
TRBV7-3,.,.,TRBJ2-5,CASSPEGGPWETQYF,TGTGCCAGCAGCCCGGAGGGGGGGCCTTGGGAGACCCAGTACTTC
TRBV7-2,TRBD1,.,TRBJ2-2,CASSRQGPGELFF,TGTGCCAGCAGTAGACAGGGACCAGGGGAGCTGTTTTTT
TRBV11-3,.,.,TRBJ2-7,CASSPGGGLTEEQYF,TGTGCCAGCAGCCCTGGTGGGGGACTGACTGAGGAGCAGTACTTC
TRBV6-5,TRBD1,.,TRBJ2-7,CASSQDRGGEQYF,TGTGCCAGCAGTCAAGACAGGGGAGGAGAGCAGTACTTC